One sample yielded the 21 T cell receptor beta chains listed below, sequenced in a study of blood T cell repertoires in COVID-19. Sequenced by immunoSEQ multiplex PCR; TCRdb stores in-frame clones only, minus some. The sample has around 310,000 clones; around nine tenths are singletons. Sequencing used peripheral blood. These receptors all stem from a woman in her forties or fifties with active or convalescent COVID-19.

The chain joins TRBV7-3 to TRBJ2-3, with TRBD2 identical over 7 bases. V shed 2 bases and J 5 bases; nucleotides not matched to a gene: 10. The CDR3 is 16 amino acids. From germline, CDR1 is SGHTA and CDR2 FQGTGA. The CDR3 DNA reads TGTGCCAGCAGCTTAGCCGGCGGGAGAGAGGGAGATACGCAGTATTTT. Its translation: CASSLAGGREGDTQYF.

The genes are TRBV29-1 and TRBJ1-1, with a possible D match to TRBD1 (5 bases). Germline CDR1 SQVTM, CDR2 ANQGSEA. Trimming left V 4 bases short and J 0 bases short, with 9 bases between. CDR3 length: 13 residues. For the CDR3, the DNA is TGCAGCGTTGTCAGGGACTTGAACACTGAAGCTTTCTTT. The encoded protein is CSVVRDLNTEAFF. The full variable domain, its missing parts supplied by reference TRBV29-1 and TRBJ1-1, is SAVISQKPSRDICQRGTSLTIQCQVDSQVTMMFWYRQQPGQSLTLIATANQGSEATYESGFVIDKFPISRPNLTFSTLTVSNMSPEDSSIYLCSVVRDLNTEAFFGQGTRLTVV.

The gene calls are TRBV30 and TRBJ1-2, with D tentatively TRBD1 (6 bases). Trimming cost V 1 base and J 4 bases, with 16 bases left between them. Germline CDR1 reads GTSNPN; CDR2 reads SVGIG (reference sequence). The CDR3 loop spans 15 amino acids. The CDR3 region is CAWSASWGQGYGYTF. In nucleotides, the CDR3 is TGTGCCTGGAGTGCCTCATGGGGGCAGGGCTATGGCTACACCTTC.

The chain uses TRBV18 and TRBJ1-5; D is ambiguous. The V end was cut by 2 bases, the J end by 8 bases, with 10 bases between. CDR1 and CDR2 from the germline V gene are KGHSH and LQKENI. The CDR3 has 13 residues. CDR3 bases: TGTGCCAGCTCACCAACCCAGCAGGAGCCCCAGCATTTT. Translated, it gives CASSPTQQEPQHF.

The V call is TRBV7-9, the J call TRBJ2-1; D gene uncertain. With 3 bases removed from V and 10 bases from J, the gap between germline ends came to 16 bases. CDR1 SEHNR and CDR2 FQNEAQ come from the germline V gene (reference sequence). This CDR3 spans 14 amino acids. The CDR3 sequence is CASSFRMGRLEQFF. In DNA form, the CDR3 reads TGTGCCAGCAGCTTTCGGATGGGCCGCCTGGAGCAGTTCTTC.

This rearrangement joins TRBV15 to TRBJ2-2; no definite D call. V was pared by 0 bases and J by 1 base, with 6 bases between. The CDR3 length is 15 residues. The germline gives CDR1 LNHNV, CDR2 YYDKDF (reference sequence). CDR3 sequence (DNA): TGTGCCACCAGCAGAGACTCGGGGAACACCGGGGAGCTGTTTTTT. As protein: CATSRDSGNTGELFF.

This clone came up once. The chain recombines TRBV7-9 with TRBJ1-1, with D uncertain. Germline V gene lookup returns CDR1 SEHNR and CDR2 FQNEAQ (reference sequence). CDR3 length equals 17 residues. V lost 6 bases to trimming and J lost 0 bases, with 20 bases between them. In DNA, the CDR3 is TGTGCCAGCAGGCCGCGCCACCTGTACGGGATGAACACTGAAGCTTTCTTT. It yields the protein CASRPRHLYGMNTEAFF.

The count of this clone is one. V usage is TRBV7-2 and J usage is TRBJ1-5; the D is unclear. The CDR3 is 16 residues long. CDR1 and CDR2 from the germline V gene are SGHTA and FQGNSA. V was cut by 4 bases and J by 7 bases, with 20 bases left in between. The CDR3 nucleotides are TGTGCCAGCAGCTCCGAGGGATGGGGAGTTGGGCAGCCCCAGCATTTT. Translating gives CASSSEGWGVGQPQHF.

The rearrangement joins TRBV19 to TRBJ2-5, with D possibly matching TRBD1 (5 bases). Germline CDR1 reads LNHDA; CDR2 reads SQIVND (reference sequence). Trimming removed 1 base from V and 1 base from J, with 10 bases in between. The CDR3 totals 15 residues. The CDR3 spells CASSIGVGVQETQYF. As DNA, the CDR3 is TGTGCCAGTAGTATAGGGGTAGGGGTCCAAGAGACCCAGTACTTC.

The chain links TRBV7-9 to TRBJ2-7; 10 bases map to TRBD2. CDR3 length equals 15 residues. The V and J ends lost 2 bases and 1 base, in that order; junction bases with no gene match: 2. CDR1 and CDR2 (germline): SEHNR, FQNEAQ (reference sequence). The CDR3 bases are TGTGCCAGCAGCTTAAGCGGGGGGGAATCCTACGAGCAGTACTTC. This sequence encodes CASSLSGGESYEQYF.

The V and J genes are TRBV2 and TRBJ2-1, with TRBD2 as a possible D gene (5 bases). CDR3 size: 13 residues. Trimming cost V 7 bases and J 10 bases, with 17 bases left between them. Germline CDR1 SNHLY, CDR2 FYNNEI. DNA for the CDR3: TGTGCCAGCACCCTCAATGGCAGCGGAGAGCAGTTCTTC. This codes for CASTLNGSGEQFF. Supplemented by reference TRBV2 and TRBJ2-1, the full variable domain reads EPEVTQTPSHQVTQMGQEVILRCVPISNHLYFYWYRQILGQKVEFLVSFYNNEISEKSEIFDDQFSVERPDGSNFTLKIRSTKLEDSAMYFCASTLNGSGEQFFGPGTRLTVL.

The gene calls are TRBV4-3 and TRBJ1-4; D not certain. V was pared by 1 base and J by 6 bases, with 12 bases between. The CDR3 consists of 15 residues. CDR1 is LGHNA and CDR2 is YSLEER in the germline V gene. Here the CDR3 reads CASSQAVGSDEKLFF. In DNA, the CDR3 is TGCGCCAGCAGCCAAGCGGTGGGGAGCGATGAAAAACTGTTTTTT.

A single count supports this clone. V and J are TRBV7-9 and TRBJ1-1; 7 nucleotides align to TRBD1. The CDR3 loop spans 12 amino acids. With V trimmed by 10 bases and J by 5 bases, 7 bases remained unmatched. CDR1 SEHNR and CDR2 FQNEAQ come from the germline V gene (reference sequence). The CDR3 reads CAISPGGTEAFF. The CDR3 region has the DNA TGTGCCATCTCTCCAGGGGGGACTGAAGCTTTCTTT.

This sequence joins TRBV6-6 and TRBJ1-6; the D is unclear. This CDR3 is built from 17 residues. The germline gives CDR1 MNHNY, CDR2 SVGAGI (reference sequence). Trimming pared 5 bases from V and 0 bases from J, leaving 14 bases between. CDR3 coding DNA: TGTGCCAGCAGTCGCCCCAGCCGGAGCTCCTATAATTCACCCCTCCACTTT. Its translation is CASSRPSRSSYNSPLHF.

The chain links TRBV18 to TRBJ1-1; D is perhaps TRBD1 (6 bases). This CDR3 region has 16 residues. Trimming shortened V by 3 bases and J by 1 base, and 15 bases separated the two germline ends. Germline V gene sequence: CDR1 KGHSH, CDR2 LQKENI. The CDR3 coding sequence is TGTGCCAGCTCACCGTTTGATCCGGGACAGAACACTGAAGCTTTCTTT. It encodes CASSPFDPGQNTEAFF.

V and J are TRBV15 and TRBJ1-5; D is undetermined. CDR1 and CDR2 from the germline V gene are LNHNV and YYDKDF (reference sequence). The V end lost 0 bases, the J end lost 5 bases, and 8 bases lay between the germline ends. The CDR3 extends over 14 amino acids. CDR3 sequence: CATSRDRQDQPQHF. The DNA of the CDR3 is TGTGCCACCAGCAGAGATCGTCAGGATCAGCCCCAGCATTTT.

The CDR3: CASSSWTGRDNEQFF. In DNA, the CDR3 is TGTGCCAGCAGCTCTTGGACAGGGCGAGACAATGAGCAGTTCTTC. V and J are TRBV11-2 and TRBJ2-1, with 8 nucleotides matching TRBD1. CDR3 length equals 15 residues. V shed 4 bases and J 5 bases; nucleotides not matched to a gene: 7. Germline-derived CDR1 and CDR2 are SGHAT and FQNNGV.

The chain recombines TRBV4-1 with TRBJ2-5; 10 bases fit TRBD2. From germline, CDR1 is MGHRA and CDR2 YSYEKL. This CDR3 contains 18 residues. J gave up 5 bases and V 0 bases, and 12 bases lay outside the gene matches. The CDR3 nucleotides are TGCGCCAGCAGCCAAGACGCTAGCGGGAGAGAGGAGCGGGAGACCCAGTACTTC. Residues: CASSQDASGREERETQYF.

This sequence joins TRBV10-3 and TRBJ1-5; unclear D gene. V was shortened by 6 bases and J by 0 bases, with 6 bases between the two germline ends. The CDR3 is made up of 13 amino acids. The germline gives CDR1 ENHRY, CDR2 SYGVKD. The CDR3, as DNA: TGTGCCATCAGCCAGGATAGCAATCAGCCCCAGCATTTT. Translation: CAISQDSNQPQHF.

CDR3 nucleotides: TGTGCCAGCAGTTCCCCTAATCAGCCCCAGCATTTT. It is translated as CASSSPNQPQHF. The V call is TRBV12-3 or TRBV12-4, the J call TRBJ1-5; D uncertain. This CDR3 has 12 residues. The V end was cut by 4 bases, the J end by 4 bases, with 5 bases between.

The rearrangement joins TRBV9 to TRBJ2-3; tentatively, D is TRBD1 (5 bases). V lost 0 bases and J 2 bases, leaving 7 bases between the germline ends. This CDR3 is built from 14 residues. In germline, CDR1 is SGDLS, CDR2 YYNGEE. As DNA, the CDR3 is TGTGCCAGCAGCGTAGCTGGGGCCACAGATACGCAGTATTTT. Protein product: CASSVAGATDTQYF.